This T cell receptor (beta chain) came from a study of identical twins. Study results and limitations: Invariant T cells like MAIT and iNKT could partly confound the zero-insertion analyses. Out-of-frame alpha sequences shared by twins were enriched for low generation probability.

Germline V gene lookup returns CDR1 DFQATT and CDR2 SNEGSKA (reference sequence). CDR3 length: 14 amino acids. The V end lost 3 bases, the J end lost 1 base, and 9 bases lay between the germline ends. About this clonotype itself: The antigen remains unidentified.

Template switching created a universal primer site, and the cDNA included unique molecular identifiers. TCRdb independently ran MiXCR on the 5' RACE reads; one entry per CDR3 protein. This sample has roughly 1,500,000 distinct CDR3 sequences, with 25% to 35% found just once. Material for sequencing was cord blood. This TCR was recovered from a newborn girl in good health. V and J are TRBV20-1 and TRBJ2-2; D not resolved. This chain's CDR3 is CSASYQMNTGELFF. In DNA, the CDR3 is TGCAGTGCTAGTTACCAGATGAACACCGGGGAGCTGTTTTTT.